This note documents a single T cell receptor (beta chain) sequence. The V gene's germline CDR1 is SGHNT and CDR2 YYREEE (reference sequence). There are 14 residues in the CDR3. TCRdb re-called the 5' RACE reads; one entry per CDR3 protein, DNA not given. The sample totals about 260,000 distinct CDR3 sequences. These data belong to a study of T cells expressing NK-cell markers. At the level of the study: TCR beta repertoires came from sorted CD3+CD56+NKG2C+, CD3+CD56+NKG2C- and CD3+CD56-NKG2C+ T cells. Within the sequenced cohort of eight donors, seven exhibited HCMV seropositivity and one was seronegative.

The rearrangement uses TRBV5-4 and TRBJ1-2; TCRdb reports TRBD1, a call that lacks DNA to check it against. Sequencing input: blood T cells: a sorted CD56 or NKG2C T cell subset, CD4+ or CD8+ T cells, or bulk PBMC T cells (not recorded which). The clonotype was recovered from a man younger than 35 in good health. The CDR3 sequence: CASSLQGIRYGYTF.